This passage covers 25 T cell receptor beta chains from one sample sequenced in a study of molecular identifiers for immune sequencing clone quantification. MiXCR, applied by TCRdb to the PCR reads, yields one record per CDR3 protein. This table has over 600,000 distinct CDR3 sequences, approximately 20% appearing once. The source material was naive CD8+ T cells from blood, with Jurkat cell RNA spiked in. This sample's subset: FACS-sorted CD8+CD4-CCR7+CD45RA+ naive T cells. These receptors were obtained from a human donor in good health. Some libraries in this study had Jurkat cell RNA spiked in.

The chain employs TRBV6-5 and TRBJ1-1; D is unresolved. V lost 6 bases to trimming and J lost 4 bases, with 12 bases between them. Germline V lookup: CDR1 MNHEY, CDR2 SVGAGI. The CDR3 is 13 amino acids. This CDR3 is CASSPGRGTEAFF. CDR3 DNA sequence: TGTGCCAGCAGCCCCGGACGGGGCACTGAAGCTTTCTTT.

This clonotype was counted many times. The genes are TRBV4-3 and TRBJ1-1; D is ambiguous. CDR1 and CDR2 from the germline V gene are LGHNA and YSLEER. This CDR3 comprises 20 residues. V shed 0 bases and J shed 1 base, with 24 bases lying between them. The CDR3 sequence is CASSQDSIRRRASENTEAFF. In DNA form, the CDR3 reads TGCGCCAGCAGCCAAGATTCGATCCGCAGGCGGGCCAGCGAGAACACTGAAGCTTTCTTT.

The chain uses TRBV5-3 and TRBJ2-1; 10 bases match TRBD1. TRBV5-3 is treated as an ORF (open reading frame) with a function not yet certain. The CDR3 has 15 amino acids. J gave up 6 bases and V 3 bases, and 6 bases lay outside the gene matches. The CDR3 region has the DNA TGTGCCAGAAGCTGGTTCCGGGACAGGGGCAATGAGCAGTTCTTC. Translated: CARSWFRDRGNEQFF.

In this sample, this clonotype turned up once. Since a much larger clone is just one base distant, this may be a read error. The rearrangement links TRBV5-6 to TRBJ1-4; D unclear. The CDR3 totals 12 residues. In germline, CDR1 is SGHDT, CDR2 YYEEEE. CDR3 region: CASSLTDEKLVF. The CDR3 coding sequence is TGTGCCAGCAGCCTGACTGATGAAAAACTGGTTTTT.

This clonotype has just a few counts. The chain recombines TRBV30 with TRBJ1-6; 9 bases align to TRBD1. Germline V gene lookup returns CDR1 GTSNPN and CDR2 SVGIG (reference sequence). The junction had 5 bases not matched to a gene; V was cut back by 4 bases and J by 7 bases. The CDR3 contains 14 residues. The CDR3 DNA is TGTGCCTGGACCTCTGGACAGGGGAATTCACCCCTCCACTTT. Amino acids: CAWTSGQGNSPLHF.

The V and J genes are TRBV29-1 and TRBJ2-7; D is possibly TRBD2 (5 bases). The CDR3 spans 13 residues. CDR1 is SQVTM and CDR2 is ANQGSEA in the germline V gene. With 5 bases removed from V and 2 bases from J, the gap between germline ends came to 13 bases. CDR3 DNA sequence: TGCAGCGTTACTAACGGGATAACCTACGAGCAGTACTTC. This codes for CSVTNGITYEQYF.

This clonotype showed up many times. This chain joins TRBV7-9 and TRBJ1-4, with D maybe TRBD1 (6 bases). Per the germline V gene, CDR1 is SEHNR and CDR2 is FQNEAQ (reference sequence). The CDR3 consists of 17 residues. V lost 0 bases to trimming and J lost 4 bases, with 15 bases between them. This CDR3 is CASSLAPGEGDNEKLFF. As DNA, the CDR3 is TGTGCCAGCAGCTTAGCCCCCGGCGAGGGGGATAATGAAAAACTGTTTTTT.

This clonotype was counted at least ten times. J is TRBJ1-1 and V is TRBV3-1; D gene ambiguous. The CDR3 is 16 amino acids. V lost 0 bases to trimming and J lost 3 bases, with 14 bases between them. CDR1 LGHDT and CDR2 YNNKEL come from the germline V gene (reference sequence). In nucleotides, the CDR3 is TGTGCCAGCAGCCAAGAGGCTGGGCCTAGGGACACTGAAGCTTTCTTT. This gives the protein CASSQEAGPRDTEAFF.

This clonotype has just a few counts. The chain has TRBV2 and TRBJ1-2; perhaps TRBD1 as D (6 bases). Germline CDR1 SNHLY, CDR2 FYNNEI. The CDR3 is made up of 16 amino acids. V lost 3 bases and J 6 bases, leaving 20 bases between the germline ends. CDR3 loop: CASSDLQGRYGNGYTF. Written as DNA, the CDR3 is TGTGCCAGCAGTGATTTACAGGGCCGATACGGAAATGGCTACACCTTC.

The chain is built from TRBV7-6 and TRBJ1-6, with D hard to call. CDR3 length: 13 amino acids. Germline CDR1 SGHVS, CDR2 FNYEAQ. V was shortened by 8 bases and J by 9 bases, with 14 bases between the two germline ends. The CDR3: CASADGVFSPLHF. The CDR3 DNA reads TGTGCCAGCGCGGACGGGGTCTTTTCACCCCTCCACTTT.

The chain has TRBV6-6 and TRBJ2-5; D is possibly TRBD1 (6 bases). CDR1 and CDR2 (germline): MNHNY, SVGAGI (reference sequence). Trimming stripped 6 bases from V and 4 bases from J, with 12 bases between. The CDR3 consists of 13 residues. CDR3 bases: TGTGCCAGCAGCCGGAGGACAGCAGAGACCCAGTACTTC. This sequence encodes CASSRRTAETQYF.

The chain joins TRBV29-1 to TRBJ2-3; unclear D gene. The germline CDR1 and CDR2 sequences are SQVTM and ANQGSEA. There are 11 residues in the CDR3. The ends were cut back, 2 bases at V and 4 bases at J, with 4 bases in the middle. CDR3 protein: CSVETPDTQYF. In nucleotides, the CDR3 is TGCAGCGTTGAAACCCCAGATACGCAGTATTTT.

This clonotype has more than one count but fewer than ten. The chain links TRBV27 to TRBJ2-3; perhaps TRBD2 as D (6 bases). Germline V gene sequence: CDR1 MNHEY, CDR2 SMNVEV (reference sequence). The length of the CDR3 is 19 residues. With 5 bases removed from V and 0 bases from J, the gap between germline ends came to 24 bases. CDR3 protein: CASSPSGSGFKYSTDTQYF. The CDR3 bases are TGTGCCAGCAGTCCCTCGGGGAGCGGGTTCAAATATAGCACAGATACGCAGTATTTT.

This clonotype was counted many times. The chain joins TRBV14 to TRBJ2-7; D remains unclear. This CDR3 spans 14 amino acids. In germline, CDR1 is SGHDN, CDR2 FVKESK. The V end was cut by 4 bases, the J end by 0 bases, with 10 bases between. The CDR3 spells CASSPTASSYEQYF. CDR3 in DNA: TGTGCCAGCAGCCCCACGGCGAGCTCCTACGAGCAGTACTTC. The full variable domain, its missing parts supplied by reference TRBV14 and TRBJ2-7, is EAGVTQFPSHSVIEKGQTVTLRCDPISGHDNLYWYRRVMGKEIKFLLHFVKESKQDESGMPNNRFLAERTGGTYSTLKVQPAELEDSGVYFCASSPTASSYEQYFGPGTRLTVT.

This clonotype was counted between two and nine times. This chain links TRBV7-9 with TRBJ1-5, with D possibly matching TRBD1 (6 bases). V was clipped by 1 base and J by 0 bases, with 13 bases between them. This CDR3 is built from 17 residues. CDR1 and CDR2 from the germline V gene are SEHNR and FQNEAQ (reference sequence). CDR3 region: CASSLGSTGYSNQPQHF. CDR3 nucleotide sequence: TGTGCCAGCAGCTTAGGAAGCACAGGGTATAGCAATCAGCCCCAGCATTTT.

The sample holds a few counts of this clonotype. The chain recombines TRBV12-3 or TRBV12-4 with TRBJ2-1; D remains unclear. The V gene lost 3 bases and the J gene lost 7 bases, with 10 bases spanning the gap. The CDR3 runs 13 residues. CDR3 sequence (DNA): TGTGCCAGCAGTTTCTCGTTGGGGAATGAGCAGTTCTTC. It translates to CASSFSLGNEQFF.

The chain has TRBV7-9 and TRBJ2-3; a weak D match, TRBD1 (6 bases). Germline V gene data show CDR1 as SEHNR and CDR2 as FQNEAQ (reference sequence). V was trimmed by 2 bases and J by 0 bases, leaving 12 bases between them. The CDR3 runs to 16 residues. CDR3 amino acids: CASSLFPGASTDTQYF. The CDR3, as DNA: TGTGCCAGCAGCTTATTTCCAGGGGCGAGCACAGATACGCAGTATTTT.

Comment on this clonotype: Given a much more abundant clone one base away, this may be a read error. The chain links TRBV5-1 to TRBJ2-5; 13 bases align to TRBD2. The germline CDR1 and CDR2 sequences are SGHRS and YFSETQ. This CDR3 comprises 17 residues. V lost 4 bases and J lost 7; bases outside the gene matches: 13. The CDR3 here is CASSARLAGGSRATQYF. The CDR3 nucleotides read TGCGCCAGCAGCGCGAGACTAGCGGGGGGATCAAGAGCGACCCAGTACTTC.

Many counts were recorded for this clonotype. This rearrangement joins TRBV24-1 to TRBJ2-3, with a tentative D call TRBD2 (6 bases). Germline-derived CDR1 and CDR2 are KGHDR and SFDVKD. This CDR3 is 14 amino acids long. Trimming pared 10 bases from V and 0 bases from J, leaving 13 bases between. CDR3 coding DNA: TGTGCCACTGCCTCGGGGGATAGCACAGATACGCAGTATTTT. This translates into CATASGDSTDTQYF.

This clonotype occurred many times. This chain connects TRBV19 to TRBJ2-7; TRBD1 is a possible D gene (7 bases). V was clipped by 5 bases and J by 1 base, with 18 bases between them. CDR3 length equals 16 residues. CDR1 LNHDA and CDR2 SQIVND come from the germline V gene (reference sequence). The CDR3 DNA is TGTGCCAGTAGTGCGGGGCCGGCAGGGGGTTCCTACGAGCAGTACTTC. This gives the protein CASSAGPAGGSYEQYF.

This clonotype came up many times. The chain joins TRBV6-5 to TRBJ2-1; TRBD2 matches at 14 bases. The CDR3 has 15 residues. Germline V gene lookup returns CDR1 MNHEY and CDR2 SVGAGI. The ends lost 6 bases at V and 10 bases at J; junction bases unmatched: 8. The CDR3 DNA sequence: TGTGCCAGCAGCGGACTAGCGGGAGGTCAAGGGGAGCAGTTCTTC. Translated, it gives CASSGLAGGQGEQFF.

With regard to this clonotype: A much larger clone is a single base away; this may be a read error. The rearrangement joins TRBV28 to TRBJ2-5; D perhaps matches TRBD2 (5 bases). Germline V lookup: CDR1 MDHEN, CDR2 SYDVKM. The CDR3 covers 14 residues. The CDR3 nucleotides are TGTGCCAGCAGTTTACCTCTAGCAAAAGAGACCCGGTACTTC. It translates to CASSLPLAKETRYF.

This clonotype was seen at least ten times. The chain joins TRBV4-2 to TRBJ2-7; tentatively, D is TRBD1 (6 bases). The CDR3 consists of 15 residues. The V gene's germline CDR1 is LGHNA and CDR2 YNFKEQ. V was shortened by 1 base and J by 3 bases, with 13 bases between the two germline ends. DNA for the CDR3: TGTGCCAGCAGCCAAGGAAACAGGGAGATCTACGAGCAGTACTTC. Translated: CASSQGNREIYEQYF.

This clonotype was detected only a few times. This chain connects TRBV12-3 or TRBV12-4 to TRBJ2-1; D is possibly TRBD2 (6 bases). V lost 6 bases to trimming and J lost 0 bases, with 15 bases between them. CDR3 length: 16 residues. This CDR3 reads CASSPMGGSSYNEQFF. The CDR3 DNA is TGTGCCAGCAGCCCCATGGGGGGTAGCTCCTACAATGAGCAGTTCTTC.

This clonotype occurred many times. J is TRBJ2-5 and V is TRBV5-1; no firm D call. Deletions cut 0 bases from V and 4 bases from J, with 10 bases between. The germline gives CDR1 SGHRS, CDR2 YFSETQ. The CDR3 loop spans 14 amino acids. The CDR3 reads CASSLGVALETQYF. The CDR3 DNA reads as TGCGCCAGCAGCTTGGGAGTCGCCCTAGAGACCCAGTACTTC.